The 32 T cell receptor beta chains below come from one sample, sequenced in a study of T cell responses to AZD1222 COVID-19 vaccine. Measured with immunoSEQ multiplex PCR; TCRdb has only the in-frame clones, and not every one. The table records around 100,000 clones, more than 70% of them present only once. The sample here was peripheral blood, taken 28 days after the second AZD1222 dose. The receptors stem from an adult who received the AZD1222 COVID-19 vaccine.

This rearrangement joins TRBV5-1 to TRBJ1-1; maybe TRBD1 (6 bases). Deletions cut 4 bases from V and 2 bases from J, with 12 bases between. This CDR3 has 14 residues. Looked up from germline, CDR1 is SGHRS and CDR2 is YFSETQ. The CDR3 nucleotides are TGCGCCAGCAGCATCGGGACACCTAACACTGAAGCTTTCTTT. Protein sequence: CASSIGTPNTEAFF. The whole variable domain, remainder taken from reference TRBV5-1 and TRBJ1-1, is KAGVTQTPRYLIKTRGQQVTLSCSPISGHRSVSWYQQTPGQGLQFLFEYFSETQRNKGNFPGRFSGRQFSNSRSEMNVSTLELGDSALYLCASSIGTPNTEAFFGQGTRLTVV.

V gene TRBV7-9 combines with J gene TRBJ1-5; the match to TRBD1 covers 7 bases. This CDR3 contains 13 residues. V lost 5 bases and J lost 6; bases outside the gene matches: 4. Germline assignment: CDR1 SEHNR and CDR2 FQNEAQ (reference sequence). The DNA of the CDR3 is TGTGCCAGCAGCCGACAGGGAGGTCAGCCCCAGCATTTT. Protein: CASSRQGGQPQHF.

The genes are TRBV19 and TRBJ2-7, with D unresolved. CDR1 and CDR2 (germline): LNHDA, SQIVND (reference sequence). Trimming cost V 3 bases and J 0 bases, with 9 bases left between them. The CDR3 is made up of 14 amino acids. The CDR3 DNA is TGTGCCAGTAGTATGACCGACAACTCCTACGAGCAGTACTTC. The encoded protein is CASSMTDNSYEQYF.

The chain is built from TRBV10-2 and TRBJ1-1; D unresolved. This CDR3 region has 13 residues. In germline, CDR1 is WSHSY, CDR2 SAAADI. Trimming took 5 bases from V and 1 from J, leaving 8 bases between them. CDR3 residues: CASSRGGNTEAFF. Written as DNA, the CDR3 is TGCGCCAGCAGTCGGGGAGGGAACACTGAAGCTTTCTTT.

In its sample, this clone was seen once. The V call is TRBV10-3, the J call TRBJ1-3; 9 bases fit TRBD1. CDR3 length equals 18 residues. The germline V gene encodes CDR1 ENHRY and CDR2 SYGVKD. J lost 0 bases, V lost 2 bases, and 8 bases had no gene match. CDR3 sequence: CAISENWGQGLSGNTIYF. Here the CDR3 DNA reads TGTGCCATCAGTGAGAATTGGGGACAGGGCCTCTCTGGAAACACCATATATTTT.

This chain uses TRBV4-2 with TRBJ1-6; D unclear. Germline CDR1 reads LGHNA; CDR2 reads YNFKEQ. There are 15 residues in the CDR3. Trimming cost V 1 base and J 10 bases, with 14 bases left between them. The CDR3 region is CASSQGSAPVSPLHF. The CDR3 nucleotides are TGTGCCAGCAGCCAAGGGAGCGCGCCCGTGTCACCCCTCCACTTT.

The V call is TRBV5-5, the J call TRBJ2-2; D is unresolved. V lost 2 bases to trimming and J lost 2 bases, with 4 bases between them. The CDR3 spans 13 residues. The germline CDR1 and CDR2 sequences are SGHKS and YYEKEE (reference sequence). In DNA, the CDR3 is TGTGCCAGCAGCTTACATAACACCGGGGAGCTGTTTTTT. It encodes CASSLHNTGELFF.

V is TRBV7-2 and J is TRBJ2-5; D not resolved. The V gene lost 0 bases and the J gene lost 8 bases, with 10 bases spanning the gap. The CDR3 has 13 amino acids. Germline-derived CDR1 and CDR2 are SGHTA and FQGNSA. The CDR3 spells CASSLARTYTQYF. The CDR3 bases are TGTGCCAGCAGCTTAGCAAGGACCTATACCCAGTACTTC.

A few counts support this clone. The chain carries TRBV29-1 and TRBJ2-1; 12 bases are shared with TRBD1. The CDR3 contains 14 residues. Unmatched junction bases numbered 8, after V lost 4 bases and J lost 10 bases. Per the germline V gene, CDR1 is SQVTM and CDR2 is ANQGSEA. The CDR3 DNA sequence: TGCAGCGTTGGGGACAGGGGGCGGTTTGGCGAGCAGTTCTTC. The encoded protein is CSVGDRGRFGEQFF.

The chain is built from TRBV5-4 and TRBJ2-1, with 9 bases that match TRBD2. Germline lookup yields CDR1 SGHNT and CDR2 YYREEE (reference sequence). Losses at the gene ends were 4 bases for V and 7 bases for J; bases not matched to a gene: 9. The CDR3 runs to 15 residues. The CDR3 nucleotides read TGTGCCAGCAGCCTATCAGGACTAGCGTTGAATGAGCAGTTCTTC. As protein: CASSLSGLALNEQFF.

V and J are TRBV14 and TRBJ2-7; D is uncertain. Trimming removed 1 base at V and 6 bases at J, with 19 bases between. Per the germline V gene, CDR1 is SGHDN and CDR2 is FVKESK. The CDR3 sequence is 16 residues long. CDR3 residues: CASSQALNQIWGEQYF. The CDR3 bases are TGTGCCAGCAGCCAAGCTCTCAACCAGATTTGGGGCGAGCAGTACTTC. Combining the CDR3 with reference TRBV14 and TRBJ2-7 gives the whole variable domain EAGVTQFPSHSVIEKGQTVTLRCDPISGHDNLYWYRRVMGKEIKFLLHFVKESKQDESGMPNNRFLAERTGGTYSTLKVQPAELEDSGVYFCASSQALNQIWGEQYFGPGTRLTVT.

This clone was detected once. The chain links TRBV9 to TRBJ1-2; 8 bases are shared with TRBD1. V shed 0 bases, J shed 2 bases, and the junction held 6 bases outside the gene matches. The CDR3 is made up of 16 amino acids. Germline assignment: CDR1 SGDLS and CDR2 YYNGEE. The CDR3 coding sequence is TGTGCCAGCAGCGTAGGCCTTTGGACAGGGAACTATGGCTACACCTTC. This translates into CASSVGLWTGNYGYTF. Combining the CDR3 with reference TRBV9 and TRBJ1-2 gives the whole variable domain DSGVTQTPKHLITATGQRVTLRCSPRSGDLSVYWYQQSLDQGLQFLIQYYNGEERAKGNILERFSAQQFPDLHSELNLSSLELGDSALYFCASSVGLWTGNYGYTFGSGTRLTVV.

This chain uses TRBV27 with TRBJ1-6; no clear D gene. The CDR3 covers 14 residues. Germline lookup yields CDR1 MNHEY and CDR2 SMNVEV (reference sequence). Trimming took off 7 bases at V and 4 bases at J, with 11 bases between the two ends. Here the CDR3 DNA reads TGTGCCAGCAACTCAGGCGCTTATAATTCACCCCTCCACTTT. Protein product: CASNSGAYNSPLHF.

The rearrangement links TRBV6-2 or TRBV6-3 to TRBJ2-5; D is possibly TRBD1 or TRBD2 (5 bases each). Deletions cut 6 bases from V and 4 bases from J, with 12 bases between. The CDR3 extends over 13 amino acids. Germline lookup yields CDR1 MNHEY and CDR2 SVGEGT. CDR3 loop: CASSPWDGETQYF. CDR3 sequence (DNA): TGTGCCAGCAGCCCCTGGGACGGAGAGACCCAGTACTTC.

This chain joins TRBV2 and TRBJ2-1, with TRBD2 matching over 7 bases. The CDR3 has 15 residues. V was pared by 6 bases and J by 7 bases, with 12 bases of the junction left unmatched. The germline V gene encodes CDR1 SNHLY and CDR2 FYNNEI. The CDR3 here is CASSPYGGSSNEQFF. The CDR3 region has the DNA TGTGCCAGCAGCCCATACGGGGGGTCTTCAAATGAGCAGTTCTTC.

The CDR3 DNA follows: TGTGCCAGCAGTCCCCCTACAGGGAACTATGGCTACACCTTC. Amino acids: CASSPPTGNYGYTF. V is TRBV28 and J is TRBJ1-2; D is possibly TRBD1 (6 bases). Trimming took 5 bases from V and 2 from J, leaving 12 bases between them. Germline assignment: CDR1 MDHEN and CDR2 SYDVKM. This CDR3 is built from 14 residues.

Comments on this clone: The junction differs from germline at one of its ends, possibly a read error. This rearrangement joins TRBV19 to TRBJ1-2; D unresolved. Germline V gene data show CDR1 as LNHDA and CDR2 as SQIVND (reference sequence). The CDR3 has 15 amino acids. In nucleotides, the CDR3 is TGTGCCAGTAATAGGGCCTGGGCGGGGAACTATGACTACACCTTC. Protein product: CASNRAWAGNYDYTF.

The chain links TRBV6-2 or TRBV6-3 to TRBJ1-5; D is unresolved. Germline-derived CDR1 and CDR2 are MNHEY and SVGEGT. The CDR3 has 14 residues. The V gene lost 4 bases and the J gene lost 0 bases, with 7 bases spanning the gap. The CDR3 region is CASSSGHSNQPQHF. The CDR3 coding sequence is TGTGCCAGCAGTTCTGGTCATAGCAATCAGCCCCAGCATTTT.

As concerns this clone: Additional DNA sequences in this sample encode the identical CDR3. The chain employs TRBV18 and TRBJ1-1; maybe TRBD1 (5 bases). Germline loops: CDR1 KGHSH, CDR2 LQKENI. V shed 3 bases and J shed 6 bases, with 11 bases lying between them. The length of the CDR3 is 13 residues. As DNA, the CDR3 is TGTGCCAGCTCACCCCCGGGGGTCCCTGAAGCTTTCTTT. It translates to CASSPPGVPEAFF.

The rearrangement joins TRBV7-9 to TRBJ2-2; TRBD2 might be the D (6 bases). V was pared by 6 bases and J by 2 bases, with 13 bases between. In germline, CDR1 is SEHNR, CDR2 FQNEAQ (reference sequence). The CDR3 covers 15 residues. In DNA form, the CDR3 reads TGTGCCAGCAGGGGCGGGACGGGAAACACCGGGGAGCTGTTTTTT. Translation: CASRGGTGNTGELFF.

Only a few counts were recorded for this clone. The rearrangement uses TRBV11-1 and TRBJ1-1; 7 bases line up with TRBD1. The CDR3 is 14 residues long. Losses at the gene ends were 5 bases for V and 0 bases for J; bases not matched to a gene: 3. CDR1 and CDR2 from the germline V gene are SGHAT and FQDESV (reference sequence). The CDR3: CASSIGTVNTEAFF. Here the CDR3 DNA reads TGTGCCAGCAGCATCGGGACAGTGAACACTGAAGCTTTCTTT.

The chain joins TRBV19 to TRBJ1-5; TRBD1 might be the D (5 bases). Germline V gene lookup returns CDR1 LNHDA and CDR2 SQIVND (reference sequence). The CDR3 totals 16 residues. The V end was cut by 0 bases, the J end by 6 bases, with 15 bases between. CDR3 region: CASSIETTGGGQPQHF. CDR3 nucleotides: TGTGCCAGTAGTATAGAGACCACTGGGGGTGGTCAGCCCCAGCATTTT.

This sequence joins TRBV9 and TRBJ2-2, with D uncertain. The CDR3 has 15 amino acids. From germline, CDR1 is SGDLS and CDR2 YYNGEE. V was clipped by 2 bases and J by 0 bases, with 8 bases between them. The CDR3 DNA is TGTGCCAGCAGCGTTAGAGGACCGAACACCGGGGAGCTGTTTTTT. Translating gives CASSVRGPNTGELFF.

The chain recombines TRBV27 with TRBJ2-1; unclear D gene. Germline assignment: CDR1 MNHEY and CDR2 SMNVEV (reference sequence). With 5 bases removed from V and 8 bases from J, the gap between germline ends came to 10 bases. The length of the CDR3 is 12 residues. The CDR3 region is CASSQYSDEQFF. The CDR3 nucleotides are TGTGCCAGCAGTCAATATTCAGATGAGCAGTTCTTC.

The chain uses TRBV5-1 and TRBJ1-1, with 11 bases aligning to TRBD1. The CDR3 contains 15 residues. Germline CDR1 reads SGHRS; CDR2 reads YFSETQ. V shed 3 bases and J 10 bases; nucleotides not matched to a gene: 11. CDR3 nucleotides: TGCGCCAGCAGCTCGACCGGGACAGGGGGTGAGGCAGCTTTCTTT. Protein: CASSSTGTGGEAAFF.

The DNA of the CDR3 is TGTGCCAGCAGCCATGAAGGGCAGGGGACCCACGAGCAGTACTTC. This encodes CASSHEGQGTHEQYF. The chain couples TRBV28 to TRBJ2-7, with D perhaps matching TRBD1 (6 bases). In germline, CDR1 is MDHEN, CDR2 SYDVKM. V lost 6 bases and J lost 5, with 20 bases in between. The CDR3 is made up of 15 amino acids.

This clone was detected only once. The genes are TRBV19 and TRBJ2-3; D may be TRBD1 (5 bases). This CDR3 has 14 residues. Per the germline V gene, CDR1 is LNHDA and CDR2 is SQIVND (reference sequence). Trimming removed 5 bases at V and 5 bases at J, with 14 bases between. The CDR3 protein is CASSVQGGLDTQYF. CDR3 coding DNA: TGTGCCAGTAGTGTCCAGGGCGGTTTAGATACGCAGTATTTT. Drawing the rest from reference TRBV19 and TRBJ2-3, the complete variable domain is DGGITQSPKYLFRKEGQNVTLSCEQNLNHDAMYWYRQDPGQGLRLIYYSQIVNDFQKGDIAEGYSVSREKKESFPLTVTSAQKNPTAFYLCASSVQGGLDTQYFGPGTRLTVL.

The chain is built from TRBV3-1 (or the pseudogene TRBV3-2) and TRBJ2-1; D remains unclear. Germline loops: CDR1 LGHDT, CDR2 YNNKEL (reference sequence). The CDR3 has 13 residues. Trimming pared 1 base from V and 0 bases from J, leaving 1 base between. The CDR3 sequence: CASSQVSYNEQFF. CDR3 nucleotides: TGTGCCAGCAGCCAAGTCTCCTACAATGAGCAGTTCTTC.

J is TRBJ2-7 and V is TRBV5-1; maybe TRBD2 (6 bases). Trimming left V 0 bases short and J 2 bases short, with 6 bases between. CDR3 length equals 13 residues. Germline assignment: CDR1 SGHRS and CDR2 YFSETQ. Here the CDR3 reads CASSLGEAYEQYF. CDR3 in DNA: TGCGCCAGCAGCTTGGGGGAGGCCTACGAGCAGTACTTC. The full variable domain, with the rest looked up from reference TRBV5-1 and TRBJ2-7, is KAGVTQTPRYLIKTRGQQVTLSCSPISGHRSVSWYQQTPGQGLQFLFEYFSETQRNKGNFPGRFSGRQFSNSRSEMNVSTLELGDSALYLCASSLGEAYEQYFGPGTRLTVT.

The V gene is TRBV5-1, the J gene TRBJ2-3, with D unclear. Germline lookup yields CDR1 SGHRS and CDR2 YFSETQ. V gave up 5 bases and J gave up 4 bases, with 20 bases separating them. This CDR3 contains 16 residues. The CDR3 reads CASRGSPLSVSDTQYF. The DNA of the CDR3 is TGCGCCAGCAGGGGCAGCCCCCTTTCAGTCTCAGATACGCAGTATTTT.

The chain combines TRBV6-1 with TRBJ1-1; no clear D. This CDR3 contains 16 residues. The germline V gene encodes CDR1 MNHNS and CDR2 SASEGT. Trimming pared 1 base from V and 0 bases from J, leaving 12 bases between. The CDR3 nucleotides are TGTGCCAGCAGTGAAGATGAGTCCTGGATGAACACTGAAGCTTTCTTT. This sequence encodes CASSEDESWMNTEAFF.

V usage is TRBV3-1 (or the pseudogene TRBV3-2) and J usage is TRBJ2-5; D may be TRBD2 (5 bases). The germline V gene encodes CDR1 LGHDT and CDR2 YNNKEL (reference sequence). The V and J ends lost 0 bases and 4 bases respectively, with 18 bases between them. This CDR3 has 17 residues. CDR3: CASSQDIIVGVGETQYF. The CDR3 DNA is TGTGCCAGCAGCCAAGATATAATAGTGGGAGTAGGAGAGACCCAGTACTTC.